The clone carrying this T cell receptor beta chain was recorded at least ten times. The antigen remains undetermined. Germline CDR1 is SGHTA and CDR2 is FQGTGA. CDR3 length: 14 residues. Trimming took off 1 base at V and 2 bases at J, with 7 bases between the two ends. Patients were excluded for uncontrolled infection, other autoimmune disease, pregnancy or lactation. This entry comes from a study of T cells in Graves' hyperthyroidism and ophthalmopathy. Regarding the study as a whole: The blood repertoire included most of the expanded thyroid clonotypes above 0.001.

Amplified TCR beta CDR3 regions came from RNA transcripts. An initial round of RT-PCR targeting the TCR CDR3 relied on the HTBI primer set. TCRdb processed the multiplex PCR reads anew with MiXCR; each CDR3 protein has one entry. The sample consists of approximately 710,000 distinct CDR3 sequences, roughly 17% of them appearing once. This TCR was recovered from a man between 45 and 60 years old with Graves' hyperthyroidism. J is TRBJ2-3 and V is TRBV7-3; possible D gene TRBD1, 5 bases. Source material: blood. The CDR3 DNA reads as TGTGCCAGCAGCTTAATGGACACCACAGATACGCAGTATTTT. Translated: CASSLMDTTDTQYF.